This T cell receptor (beta chain) came from a study of shared clonotypes between healthy human individuals. Germline CDR1 is SQVTM and CDR2 is ANQGSEA. Trimming cost V 7 bases and J 4 bases, with 8 bases left between them. The CDR3 is 11 amino acids. Assay used: immunoSEQ multiplex PCR; TCRdb lists only in-frame clones, some missing. The profile covers 330,000 or so clones, with approximately 79% appearing a single time and approximately 10% taken by the ten largest. The gene calls are TRBV29-1 and TRBJ2-1; D might be TRBD2 (5 bases). Sample: memory CD4+ T cells sorted from blood. Noted subset: CD45RA-negative fraction. This TCR was sampled from a man under 40 in good health. CDR3 coding DNA: TGCAGCGGGGAGCAGTACAATGAGCAGTTCTTC. Residues: CSGEQYNEQFF.